The sequence of this T cell receptor (beta chain) was determined in a study of blood T cell repertoires in COVID-19. Whole-study context: From the United States, Italy and Spain came samples of acute and convalescent COVID-19. Nucleic acid was either cDNA or gDNA, and it came from T cells, B-cell-depleted T cells, or PBMCs.

In the source study's methods: It was from reference gene primer amplification that nucleated cell counts were estimated. Produced via immunoSEQ multiplex PCR; TCRdb's table is partial and in-frame only. That table furnishes V, J and clone size, whereas the DNA furnished D and trimming. The repertoire holds 85,000 to 95,000 clones, with roughly 78% as singletons. The CDR3 loop spans 16 amino acids. Germline V gene sequence: CDR1 SGHVS, CDR2 FNYEAQ. V shed 5 bases and J 6 bases; nucleotides not matched to a gene: 12. The clonotype originates from a woman of 80 years or more with acute or convalescent COVID-19. Input material: peripheral blood. This chain joins TRBV7-6 and TRBJ2-2; 7 bases match TRBD1. The CDR3 loop reads CASSETGREFAGELFF. The CDR3 DNA reads as TGTGCCAGCAGCGAGACAGGGCGAGAGTTCGCCGGGGAGCTGTTTTTT.